Listed below are T cell receptor beta chains from one sample, sequenced in a study of OX40 agonist ivuxolimab in advanced cancers. Assay used: immunoSEQ multiplex PCR; TCRdb lists only in-frame clones, some missing. The sample records roughly 64,000 clones, 70% to 90% being singletons. This sample comprised CD4+ or CD8+ T cells sorted from blood, obtained in a trial of the OX40 agonist ivuxolimab. These receptor sequences come from an adult with an advanced solid tumor such as melanoma, head and neck, liver or kidney cancer. CDR3s include the opening cysteine and the closing phenylalanine or tryptophan. A D gene is named only where the DNA matches it firmly. A clone size is listed for some rows: how often the clone was seen (once, few, many), or a class if it is expanded.

J gene	clone size	D gene	V gene	CDR3 DNA	CDR3 protein
TRBJ2-1	.	.	TRBV12-5	TGTGCTAGTGGTTTGGCGGGAGTGAATGAGCAGTTCTTC	CASGLAGVNEQFF
TRBJ1-1	.	.	TRBV11-3	TGTGCCAGCAGCTTCGCGGCGAACACTGAAGCTTTCTTT	CASSFAANTEAFF
TRBJ1-6	few	.	TRBV5-4	TGTGCCAGCAGTCCTCGGTCAGAGGGGCTGAATTCACCCCTCCACTTT	CASSPRSEGLNSPLHF
TRBJ1-3	.	.	TRBV5-6	TGTGCCAGCAGCTTTCGGACAGCCCGCTCTGGAAACACCATATATTTT	CASSFRTARSGNTIYF
TRBJ2-2	.	.	TRBV11-3	TGTGCCAGCAGCCCCGGGGGTGGGGCCGGGGAGCTGTTTTTT	CASSPGGGAGELFF
TRBJ1-5	.	.	TRBV6-6	TGTGCCAGCAGCCTAGGGGCACGGGTAAGCAATCAGCCCCAGCATTTT	CASSLGARVSNQPQHF
TRBJ2-7	.	.	TRBV21-1	TGTGCCAGCAGCCCTTGCCGCGGACAGTCCTACGAGCAGTACTTC	CASSPCRGQSYEQYF
TRBJ2-3	.	.	TRBV19	TGTGCCAGTAGTATTTCCACAGATACGCAGTATTTT	CASSISTDTQYF
TRBJ2-5	.	.	TRBV7-7	TGTGCTAGCGAACCCTTTGGGGAGACCCAGTACTTC	CASEPFGETQYF
TRBJ1-5	.	.	TRBV27	TGTGCCAGCAGTTTCTCCTTAGGGGGCAATCAGCCCCAGCATTTT	CASSFSLGGNQPQHF
TRBJ2-1	.	TRBD2	TRBV4-3	TGCGCCAGCAGCCAAGATTTATCAGCGGGAGGGATTAAGTTCTTC	CASSQDLSAGGIKFF
TRBJ2-1	.	TRBD2	TRBV6-1	TGTGCCAGCAGGACTAGCGGGCACAATGAGCAGTTCTTC	CASRTSGHNEQFF
TRBJ2-7	.	TRBD1	TRBV28	TGTGCCAGCAGTCCCATCGGGACAGTTTACGAGCAGTACTTC	CASSPIGTVYEQYF
TRBJ1-1	.	.	TRBV18	TGTGCCAGCTCACCCCTCCCGGGACAAGGAACTGAAGCTTTCTTT	CASSPLPGQGTEAFF
TRBJ1-6	.	TRBD1	TRBV9	TGTGCCAGCAGGGGACAGGGGAATAATTCACCCCTCCACTTT	CASRGQGNNSPLHF
TRBJ1-4	once	TRBD1	TRBV27	TGTGCCAGCGGAAACGACAGGGTTAATGAAAAACTGTTTTTT	CASGNDRVNEKLFF
TRBJ2-7	.	TRBD2	TRBV11-3	TGTGCCAGCAGCTCCCGGACTAGCGGGCCTTCCTACGAGCAGTACTTC	CASSSRTSGPSYEQYF
TRBJ2-7	.	TRBD1	TRBV4-3	TGCGCCAGCAGCCTTTCCGGGACAGGGGCCTACGAGCAGTACTTC	CASSLSGTGAYEQYF
TRBJ2-5	once	.	TRBV20-1	TGCAGTGCTAGTTGGGGAGAGACCCAGTACTTC	CSASWGETQYF
TRBJ2-1	.	.	TRBV11-2	TGTGCCAGCAGCTCCCAGAAATGGACAGCCGGGGGGAGCCATGAGCAGTTCTTC	CASSSQKWTAGGSHEQFF
TRBJ2-7	.	TRBD1	TRBV4-2	TGTGCCAGCAGCCCACTTGGAAAGGGGGCCAACGAGCAGTACTTC	CASSPLGKGANEQYF
TRBJ2-7	medium-sized	TRBD1	TRBV2	TGTGCCAGCAGTTCAATTATAGGGGGCGGCGAGCAGTACTTC	CASSSIIGGGEQYF
TRBJ2-1	once	.	TRBV29-1	TGCAGCGTACGACAGAGCTCCTACAATGAGCAGTTCTTC	CSVRQSSYNEQFF
TRBJ1-1	.	.	TRBV19	TGTGCCAGTAGTATAGTGTGGCAGGGAACAGCTTTCTTT	CASSIVWQGTAFF
TRBJ2-5	.	.	TRBV5-4	TGTGCCAGCAGCCCCCCGGGGTACCAAGAGACCCAGTACTTC	CASSPPGYQETQYF
TRBJ2-3	.	.	TRBV18	TGTGCCAGCTCTGTAGATACGCAGTATTTT	CASSVDTQYF
TRBJ2-7	.	.	TRBV18	TGTGCCAGCTCACCCCAAGGCGCAGGGAGATTGTTCGAGCAGTACTTC	CASSPQGAGRLFEQYF
TRBJ2-7	.	.	TRBV11-3	TGTGCCAGCAGTTTAGACCGGATCTACGAGCAGTACTTC	CASSLDRIYEQYF
TRBJ2-5	.	.	TRBV7-2	TGTGCCAGCAGCCGGGACGAAGAGACCCAGTACTTC	CASSRDEETQYF
TRBJ2-5	.	.	TRBV5-1	TGCGCCAGCAGCGGGCAAGAGACCCAGTACTTC	CASSGQETQYF
TRBJ2-5	.	TRBD1	TRBV27	TGTGCCAGCAGTTCCCGAACAGGGGTCGAGACCCAGTACTTC	CASSSRTGVETQYF
TRBJ1-1	.	.	TRBV5-1	TGCGCCAGCAGCTCCCAGGGGAGCACTGAAGCTTTCTTT	CASSSQGSTEAFF
TRBJ2-3	.	.	TRBV11-3	TGTGCCAGCAGCTTAACTAGTAGCACAGATACGCAGTATTTT	CASSLTSSTDTQYF
TRBJ2-2	.	.	TRBV5-1	TGCGCCAGCAGCTTGTTGGTAACAGTAAACACCGGGGAGCTGTTTTTT	CASSLLVTVNTGELFF
TRBJ2-7	.	TRBD2	TRBV7-3	TGTGCCAGCAGCCCCTCGGGGGGTTCCTACGAGCAGTACTTC	CASSPSGGSYEQYF
TRBJ1-3	.	.	TRBV6-6	TGTGCCAGCACCGATGGGGGGGTCAGCTCTGGAAACACCATATATTTT	CASTDGGVSSGNTIYF
TRBJ2-7	few	.	TRBV2	TGTGCCACCAAAGGACAGACGAGCTCCTACGAGCAGTACTTC	CATKGQTSSYEQYF
TRBJ2-5	.	TRBD1	TRBV27	TGTGCCAGCGGCCGGGACAGTTCAAGACGAGTAGAGACCCAGTACTTC	CASGRDSSRRVETQYF
TRBJ2-1	.	.	TRBV5-4	TGTGCCAGTGGCTACTACAATGAGCAGTTCTTC	CASGYYNEQFF
TRBJ2-3	.	.	TRBV18	TGTGCCAGCTCACCGAGCACAGATACGCAGTATTTT	CASSPSTDTQYF
TRBJ1-2	.	.	TRBV7-9	TGTGCCAGCAGCTTCGACCGTTATGGCTACACCTTC	CASSFDRYGYTF